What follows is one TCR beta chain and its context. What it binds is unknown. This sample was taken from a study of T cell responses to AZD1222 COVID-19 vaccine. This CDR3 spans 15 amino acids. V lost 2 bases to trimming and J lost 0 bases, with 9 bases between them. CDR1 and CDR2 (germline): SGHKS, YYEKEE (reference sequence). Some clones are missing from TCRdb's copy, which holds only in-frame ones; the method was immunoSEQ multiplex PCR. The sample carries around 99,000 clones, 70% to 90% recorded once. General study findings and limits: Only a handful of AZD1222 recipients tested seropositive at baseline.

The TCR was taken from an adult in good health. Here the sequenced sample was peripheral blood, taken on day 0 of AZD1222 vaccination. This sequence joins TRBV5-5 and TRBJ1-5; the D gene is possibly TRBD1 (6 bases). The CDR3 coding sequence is TGTGCCAGCAGCTTCCTGGACAGTAGCAATCAGCCCCAGCATTTT. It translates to CASSFLDSSNQPQHF.